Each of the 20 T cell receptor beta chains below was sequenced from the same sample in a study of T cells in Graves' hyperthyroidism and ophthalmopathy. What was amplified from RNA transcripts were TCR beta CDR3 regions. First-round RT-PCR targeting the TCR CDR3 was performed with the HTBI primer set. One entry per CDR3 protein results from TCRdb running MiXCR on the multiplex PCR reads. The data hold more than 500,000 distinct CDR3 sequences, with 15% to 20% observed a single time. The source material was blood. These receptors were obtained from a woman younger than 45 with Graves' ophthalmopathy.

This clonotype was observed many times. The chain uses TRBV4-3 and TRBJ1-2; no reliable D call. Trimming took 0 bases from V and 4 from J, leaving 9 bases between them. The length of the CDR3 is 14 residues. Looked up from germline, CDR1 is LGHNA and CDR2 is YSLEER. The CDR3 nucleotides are TGCGCCAGCAGCCAAGATCGCAGTCTCTATGGCTACACCTTC. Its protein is CASSQDRSLYGYTF.

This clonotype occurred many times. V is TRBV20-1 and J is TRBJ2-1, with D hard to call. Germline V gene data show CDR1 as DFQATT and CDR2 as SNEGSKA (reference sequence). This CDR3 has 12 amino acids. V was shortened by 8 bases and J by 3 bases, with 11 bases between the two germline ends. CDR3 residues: CSMNGFYNEQFF. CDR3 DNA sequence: TGCAGTATGAACGGGTTCTACAATGAGCAGTTCTTC.

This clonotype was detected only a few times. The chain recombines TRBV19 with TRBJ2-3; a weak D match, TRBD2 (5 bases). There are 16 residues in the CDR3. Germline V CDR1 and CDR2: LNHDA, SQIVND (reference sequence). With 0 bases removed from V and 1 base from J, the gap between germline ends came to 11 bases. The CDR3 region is CASSIDRTRGTDTQYF. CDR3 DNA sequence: TGTGCCAGTAGTATAGACCGGACGCGGGGCACAGATACGCAGTATTTT.

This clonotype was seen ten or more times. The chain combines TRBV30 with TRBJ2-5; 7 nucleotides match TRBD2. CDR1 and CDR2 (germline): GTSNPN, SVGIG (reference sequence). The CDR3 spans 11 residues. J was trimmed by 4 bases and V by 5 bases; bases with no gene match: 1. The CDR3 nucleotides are TGTGCCTGGGGCGGGGGAGAGACCCAGTACTTC. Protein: CAWGGGETQYF.

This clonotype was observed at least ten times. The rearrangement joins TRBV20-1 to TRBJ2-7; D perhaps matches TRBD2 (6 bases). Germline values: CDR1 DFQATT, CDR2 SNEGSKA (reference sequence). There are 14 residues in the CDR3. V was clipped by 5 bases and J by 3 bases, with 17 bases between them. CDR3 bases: TGCAGTGCTTTGCGGCCCATGGGGGGCTACGAGCAGTACTTC. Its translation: CSALRPMGGYEQYF.

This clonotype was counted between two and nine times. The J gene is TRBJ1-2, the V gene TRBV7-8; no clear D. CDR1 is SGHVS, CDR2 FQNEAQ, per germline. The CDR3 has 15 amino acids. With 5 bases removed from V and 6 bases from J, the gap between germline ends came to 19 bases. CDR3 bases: TGTGCCAGCAGCCTAGGTCAATTGGGCAGAAATGGCTACACCTTC. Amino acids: CASSLGQLGRNGYTF.

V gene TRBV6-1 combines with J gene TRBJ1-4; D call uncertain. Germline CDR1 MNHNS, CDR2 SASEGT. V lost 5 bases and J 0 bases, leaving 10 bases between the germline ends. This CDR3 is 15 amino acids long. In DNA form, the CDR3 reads TGTGCCAGCAGTTATGCGGCAGCAACTAATGAAAAACTGTTTTTT. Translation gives CASSYAAATNEKLFF.

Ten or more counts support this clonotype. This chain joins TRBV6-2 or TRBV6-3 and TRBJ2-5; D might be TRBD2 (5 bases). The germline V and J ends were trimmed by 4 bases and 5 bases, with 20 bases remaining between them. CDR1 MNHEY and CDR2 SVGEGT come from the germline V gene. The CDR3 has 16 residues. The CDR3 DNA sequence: TGTGCCAGCAGTTCGTTGAGGACGTCGCCGGGGGAGACCCAGTACTTC. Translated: CASSSLRTSPGETQYF.

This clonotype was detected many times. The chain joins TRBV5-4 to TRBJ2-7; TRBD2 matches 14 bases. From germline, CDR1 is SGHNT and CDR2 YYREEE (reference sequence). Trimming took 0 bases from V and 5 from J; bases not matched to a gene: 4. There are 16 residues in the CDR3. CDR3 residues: CASSLDGLAGGDEQYF. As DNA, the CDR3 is TGTGCCAGCAGCTTGGACGGACTAGCGGGAGGTGACGAGCAGTACTTC.

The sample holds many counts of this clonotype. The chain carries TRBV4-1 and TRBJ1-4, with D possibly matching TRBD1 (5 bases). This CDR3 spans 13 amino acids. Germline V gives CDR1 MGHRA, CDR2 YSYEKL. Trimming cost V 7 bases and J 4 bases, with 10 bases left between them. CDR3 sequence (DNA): TGCGCCAGCAAGTCAAGGGGTAATGAAAAACTGTTTTTT. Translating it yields CASKSRGNEKLFF.

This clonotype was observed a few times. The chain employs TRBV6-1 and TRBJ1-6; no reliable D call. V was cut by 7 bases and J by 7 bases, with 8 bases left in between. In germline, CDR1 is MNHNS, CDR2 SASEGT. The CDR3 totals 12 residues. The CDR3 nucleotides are TGTGCCAGCATCAGAGGGAATTCACCCCTCCACTTT. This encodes CASIRGNSPLHF.

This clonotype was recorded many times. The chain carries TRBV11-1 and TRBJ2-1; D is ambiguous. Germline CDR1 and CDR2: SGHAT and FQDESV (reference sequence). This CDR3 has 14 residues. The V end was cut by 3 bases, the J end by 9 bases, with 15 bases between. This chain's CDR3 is CASSFPLNRGEQFF. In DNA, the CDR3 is TGTGCCAGCAGCTTCCCCCTGAACCGTGGTGAGCAGTTCTTC.

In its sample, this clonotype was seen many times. The CDR3 DNA sequence: TGTGCCAGCAGTTTACGACTAGAGCCCACAGATACGCAGTATTTT. It yields the protein CASSLRLEPTDTQYF. The rearrangement links TRBV6-1 to TRBJ2-3, with a weak D call TRBD2 (6 bases). Germline V gene data show CDR1 as MNHNS and CDR2 as SASEGT. Trimming shortened V by 5 bases and J by 2 bases, and 14 bases separated the two germline ends. This CDR3 has 15 amino acids.

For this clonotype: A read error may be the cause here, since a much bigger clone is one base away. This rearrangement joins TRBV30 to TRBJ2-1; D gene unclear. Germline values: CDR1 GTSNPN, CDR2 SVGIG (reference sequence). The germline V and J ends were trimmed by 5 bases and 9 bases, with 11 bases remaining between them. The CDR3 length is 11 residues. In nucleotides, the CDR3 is TGTGCCTGGGGTTCATCCAGTGAGCAGTTCTTC. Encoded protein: CAWGSSSEQFF.

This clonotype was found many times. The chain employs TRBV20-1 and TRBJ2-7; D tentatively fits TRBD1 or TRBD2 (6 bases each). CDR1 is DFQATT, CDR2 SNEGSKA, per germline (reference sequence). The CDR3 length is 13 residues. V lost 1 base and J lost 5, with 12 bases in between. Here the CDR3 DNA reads TGCAGTGCTAGAGGGGGGGCGGACCACGAGCAGTACTTC. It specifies CSARGGADHEQYF.

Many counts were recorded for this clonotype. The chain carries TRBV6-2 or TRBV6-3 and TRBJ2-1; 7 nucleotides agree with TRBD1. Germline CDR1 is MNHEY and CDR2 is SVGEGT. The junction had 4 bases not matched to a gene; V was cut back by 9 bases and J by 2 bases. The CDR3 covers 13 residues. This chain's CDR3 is CASSDRAYNEQFF. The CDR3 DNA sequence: TGTGCCAGTAGCGACAGGGCCTACAATGAGCAGTTCTTC.

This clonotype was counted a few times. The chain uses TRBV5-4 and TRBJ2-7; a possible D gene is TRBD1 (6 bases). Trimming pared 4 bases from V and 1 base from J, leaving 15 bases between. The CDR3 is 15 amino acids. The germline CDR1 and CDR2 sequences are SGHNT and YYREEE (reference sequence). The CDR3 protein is CASSRRDTGSYEQYF. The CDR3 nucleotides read TGTGCCAGCAGCCGACGGGACACCGGTTCCTACGAGCAGTACTTC.

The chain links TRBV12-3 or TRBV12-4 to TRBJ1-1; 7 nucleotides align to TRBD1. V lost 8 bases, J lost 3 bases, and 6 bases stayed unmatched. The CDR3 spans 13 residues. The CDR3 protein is CASRLQGDTEAFF. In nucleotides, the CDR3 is TGTGCCAGCCGTCTCCAGGGGGACACTGAAGCTTTCTTT.

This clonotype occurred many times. The CDR3 region has the DNA TGTGCCAGCAGCGTGGACAGGTTGAGCACAGATACGCAGTATTTT. Translating it yields CASSVDRLSTDTQYF. The chain recombines TRBV7-9 with TRBJ2-3, with 7 positions matching TRBD1. CDR1 and CDR2 (germline): SEHNR, FQNEAQ (reference sequence). This CDR3 has 15 residues. V lost 5 bases and J lost 0; bases outside the gene matches: 5.

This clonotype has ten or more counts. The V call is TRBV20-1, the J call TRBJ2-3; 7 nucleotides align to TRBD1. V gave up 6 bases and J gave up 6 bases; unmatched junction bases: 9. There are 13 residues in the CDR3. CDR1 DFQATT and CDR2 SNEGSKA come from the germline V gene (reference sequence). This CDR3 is CSAVEVGGDTQYF. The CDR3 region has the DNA TGCAGTGCGGTGGAGGTAGGGGGCGATACGCAGTATTTT.